The sample holds one count of the clone carrying this TCR beta chain. CDR1 and CDR2 from the germline V gene are PRHDT and FYEKMQ (reference sequence). The CDR3 is 17 residues long. Trimming stripped 5 bases from V and 2 bases from J, with 16 bases between. The source of the sample is a study of blood T cell repertoires in COVID-19. As for the study in general: Sample material is recorded as cDNA or gDNA derived from T cells, B-cell-depleted T cells, or PBMCs.

This table comes from immunoSEQ multiplex PCR, and its TCRdb copy is limited to in-frame clones, with some not included. Here the sample spans about 210,000 clones, more than 85% being singletons. This receptor was taken from a woman aged 35 to 49 in a cohort exposed to, infected with or recovered from COVID-19 (not recorded which). The chain uses TRBV13 and TRBJ1-6, with D possibly matching TRBD1 (5 bases). Material for sequencing was PBMCs or T cells enriched from blood (not recorded which). CDR3 DNA: TGTGCCAGCAGCCCAGCCAGGGTTTGGACCTATAATTCACCCCTCCACTTT. Protein product: CASSPARVWTYNSPLHF. The full variable domain, with the rest looked up from reference TRBV13 and TRBJ1-6, is AAGVIQSPRHLIKEKRETATLKCYPIPRHDTVYWYQQGPGQDPQFLISFYEKMQSDKGSIPDRFSAQQFSDYHSELNMSSLELGDSALYFCASSPARVWTYNSPLHFGNGTRLTVT.